One TCR beta chain is described in this entry. Antigen unknown. This entry belongs to a study of T cells in narcolepsy. Study summary: Donors had narcolepsy type 1 or type 2, or were healthy controls.

The table came from immunoSEQ multiplex PCR; TCRdb's copy has only in-frame clones and leaves some out. The data show just over 20,000 clones, with 92% seen just once and approximately 1.2% held by the top ten. Germline lookup yields CDR1 KGHSH and CDR2 LQKENI. The CDR3 consists of 13 residues. The V gene lost 3 bases and the J gene lost 0 bases, with 3 bases spanning the gap. General study points: Comparing one patient's CSF and blood CD4+ clonotypes highlighted HCRT- and TRIB2-specific autoreactive clonotypes. Blood of same and different patients, but not healthy controls, reportedly held recurring autoreactive clonotypes. Some memory CD4+ repertoires had no autoreactive clone sequences.

The clonotype comes from a human donor with narcolepsy. The rearrangement links TRBV18 to TRBJ1-3; D unresolved. Sequencing input: CD45RA- memory CD4+ T cells from PBMCs. The CDR3 protein is CASSPFSGNTIYF. As DNA, the CDR3 is TGTGCCAGCTCACCCTTCTCTGGAAACACCATATATTTT.